This T cell receptor (beta chain) was captured by sequencing in a study of blood T cell repertoires in COVID-19. Across the whole study: The analysed material was cDNA or gDNA that came from T cells, B-cell-depleted T cells, or PBMCs.

Sequenced by immunoSEQ multiplex PCR; TCRdb stores in-frame clones only, minus some. The sample holds fewer than 300,000 clones, over 75% seen once. V shed 5 bases and J shed 4 bases, with 6 bases lying between them. This CDR3 spans 11 amino acids. Germline CDR1 is MGHDK and CDR2 is SYGVNS. The gene calls are TRBV25-1 and TRBJ2-7; D is undetermined. Sample: peripheral blood. The receptor comes from a man in his fifties with COVID-19, enrolled during active disease. The CDR3: CASSKHYEQYF. The CDR3 nucleotides are TGTGCCAGCAGTAAACATTACGAGCAGTACTTC.